The 9 T cell receptor beta chains in this list originate from one sample, sequenced in a study of blood T cells in healthy people across ages. With a J-beta primer mix and a sample-barcoded 5' primer, a second PCR ran about 7 to 11 cycles. TCRdb passed the 5' RACE reads through MiXCR, listing each CDR3 protein once. The sample gives hundreds of thousands of distinct CDR3 sequences, about 53% of which show up once; roughly 34% is in the top ten. What was sequenced was blood. The receptors derive from a man between 60 and 75 years old in good health.

In this sample, this clonotype turned up a few times. The rearrangement links TRBV2 to TRBJ2-7; D is possibly TRBD1 (6 bases). CDR3 length equals 14 residues. Germline V lookup: CDR1 SNHLY, CDR2 FYNNEI. V lost 6 bases, J lost 0 bases, and 12 bases lay in between. The CDR3, as DNA: TGTGCCAGCAGCGAACAGGGATACTCCTACGAGCAGTACTTC. Translation: CASSEQGYSYEQYF.

J is TRBJ2-4 and V is TRBV10-3; D gene unclear. The DNA matches TRBJ2-5 better at its end, which makes the J call doubtful. The length of the CDR3 is 13 residues. Per germline, CDR1 ENHRY and CDR2 SYGVKD. The CDR3: CAISESGKETQYF. The CDR3 DNA reads TGTGCCATCAGTGAGTCTGGCAAAGAGACCCAGTACTTC.

In this sample, this clonotype turned up a few times. The chain joins TRBV7-6 to TRBJ2-5, with D perhaps given as TRBD1 or TRBD2 (5 bases each). CDR3 length: 15 amino acids. Trimming removed 5 bases at V and 1 base at J, with 14 bases between. Germline V gene sequence: CDR1 SGHVS, CDR2 FNYEAQ. This CDR3 reads CASSPRVGPQETQYF. DNA of the CDR3: TGTGCCAGCAGCCCAAGGGTGGGACCCCAAGAGACCCAGTACTTC.

V is TRBV7-2 and J is TRBJ2-1, with 9 bases lining up with TRBD1. Germline CDR1 and CDR2: SGHTA and FQGNSA. The J segment lost 5 bases and the V segment lost 5 bases, leaving 10 bases of the junction unmatched. The CDR3 has 16 amino acids. The CDR3 is CASSRPGQGPNNEQFF. CDR3 nucleotides: TGTGCCAGCAGCCGACCGGGACAGGGTCCCAACAATGAGCAGTTCTTC.

This chain connects TRBV5-1 to TRBJ2-1; 8 bases align to TRBD2. The CDR3 is 17 amino acids. CDR1 is SGHRS and CDR2 is YFSETQ in the germline V gene. The V segment lost 0 bases and the J segment 3 bases; nucleotides outside the gene matches: 8. The CDR3: CASSLAVTGGSYNEQFF. CDR3 bases: TGCGCCAGCAGCTTGGCCGTGACGGGGGGGAGCTACAATGAGCAGTTCTTC.

This clonotype has a single count. This sequence joins TRBV28 and TRBJ1-2; no clear D gene. Germline assignment: CDR1 MDHEN and CDR2 SYDVKM. Trimming shortened V by 5 bases and J by 3 bases, and 10 bases separated the two germline ends. CDR3 size: 13 residues. This chain's CDR3 is CASSGGLDYGYTF. CDR3 DNA sequence: TGTGCCAGCAGTGGCGGATTGGACTATGGCTACACCTTC.

This sequence joins TRBV27 and TRBJ2-5; 9 bases line up with TRBD1. The J call may be mistaken, given a closer DNA end match to TRBJ2-7. In germline, CDR1 is MNHEY, CDR2 SMNVEV (reference sequence). The CDR3 has 16 amino acids. The CDR3 DNA sequence: TGTGCCAGCAGTTTAGTCCGGGACAGGGTGTGGCGCGAGCAGTACTTC. Its translation is CASSLVRDRVWREQYF.

The chain recombines TRBV5-1 with TRBJ1-1, with D unresolved. The germline gives CDR1 SGHRS, CDR2 YFSETQ. With 4 bases removed from V and 4 bases from J, the gap between germline ends came to 20 bases. The CDR3 sequence is 16 residues long. The CDR3 nucleotides are TGCGCCAGCAGCCTGGTGGGGAACAACGGAGGCACTGAAGCTTTCTTT. Protein sequence: CASSLVGNNGGTEAFF.

This clonotype has just one count. The rearrangement uses TRBV5-5 and TRBJ2-3; 11 bases map to TRBD2. This CDR3 comprises 16 residues. V gave up 0 bases and J gave up 6 bases; unmatched junction bases: 6. Germline V gene lookup returns CDR1 SGHKS and CDR2 YYEKEE (reference sequence). The DNA of the CDR3 is TGTGCCAGCAGCTTGGGGACTAGCGGGTCGGTCGATACGCAGTATTTT. This gives the protein CASSLGTSGSVDTQYF. The full variable domain, rest sourced from reference TRBV5-5 and TRBJ2-3, is DAGVTQSPTHLIKTRGQQVTLRCSPISGHKSVSWYQQVLGQGPQFIFQYYEKEERGRGNFPDRFSARQFPNYSSELNVNALLLGDSALYLCASSLGTSGSVDTQYFGPGTRLTVL.